Given below is one T cell receptor (beta chain) in context. This sample is drawn from a study of shared T cell receptors in the human thymus. Sequencing used immunoSEQ multiplex PCR; TCRdb keeps in-frame clones, though not all of them. Of approximately 660,000 clones in the sample, 85% to 90% are singletons; the top ten hold 0.0095% to 0.011%. In germline, CDR1 is SNHLY, CDR2 FYNNEI. CDR3 size: 14 residues. The J segment lost 5 bases and the V segment lost 5 bases, leaving 5 bases of the junction unmatched. The sample was also reused in another study, on human thymus T cells. That paper states: The sample donors, healthy Finnish infants, were having corrective surgery for congenital heart defects. Thymic tissue was derived from resections collected during corrective heart surgery. What related research reported was that thymic repertoires overlapped highly among unrelated individuals.

The clonotype comes from a boy in the first two years of life with a congenital heart defect. The sequencing input was thymocytes. The chain couples TRBV2 to TRBJ1-1, with 10 positions matching TRBD1. The CDR3 sequence is CASSTGTGETEAFF. The CDR3 nucleotides are TGTGCCAGCAGTACCGGGACAGGGGAGACTGAAGCTTTCTTT.